Below, 25 T cell receptor beta chains from the same sample are listed, as sequenced in a study of CXCR3-negative and CXCR3-positive naive CD8 T cells. The study made its TRB cDNA libraries by 5' RACE, adding UMI labels. No DNA is given; TCRdb re-called the 5' RACE reads and lists each CDR3 protein once. In all, the sample yields just over 40,000 distinct CDR3 sequences. Sequencing was carried out using naive CXCR3- CD8+ T cells from blood. Subset of the sample: CD45RO-CCR7+CD27+CD95- naive CD8+ T cells lacking CXCR3 (TNR3-). Receptors were obtained from a human donor in good health. Some clones in this sample may be carry-over from other donors' samples.

The chain has TRBV10-3 and TRBJ2-7; absent DNA, TCRdb's TRBD1 call cannot be checked. Germline V CDR1 and CDR2: ENHRY, SYGVKD. The CDR3 is made up of 16 amino acids. The chain's CDR3 is CAISESNPDRDYEQYF.

This sequence joins TRBV28 and TRBJ2-7. This CDR3 is 13 amino acids long. The V gene's germline CDR1 is MDHEN and CDR2 SYDVKM. This CDR3 is CASSFPATYEQYF.

The rearrangement links TRBV28 to TRBJ2-3. CDR3 size: 14 residues. The germline gives CDR1 MDHEN, CDR2 SYDVKM. The CDR3 spells CASTKGLVTDTQYF.

This chain links TRBV7-3 with TRBJ2-3; TCRdb outputs TRBD2, but without DNA this stays unchecked. The CDR3 totals 15 residues. Germline loops: CDR1 SGHTA, CDR2 FQGTGA. The CDR3 protein is CASSPLAGGTDTQYF.

The rearrangement uses TRBV25-1 and TRBJ2-1; without DNA, the TCRdb call of TRBD1 cannot be checked. The CDR3 is 16 residues long. Germline V gene sequence: CDR1 MGHDK, CDR2 SYGVNS. The chain's CDR3 is CASSAPGTGLTNEQFF.

J is TRBJ2-7 and V is TRBV19; there is no DNA to check the TCRdb D call of TRBD1. The length of the CDR3 is 15 residues. CDR1 is LNHDA and CDR2 is SQIVND in the germline V gene (reference sequence). The CDR3 loop reads CASSPGTGSSYEQYF.

The V gene is TRBV20-1, the J gene TRBJ2-1; checking the TCRdb D call of TRBD2 is not possible without DNA. The CDR3 covers 12 residues. CDR1 and CDR2 (germline): DFQATT, SNEGSKA (reference sequence). This chain's CDR3 is CSAGPGGSEQFF.

The chain combines TRBV29-1 with TRBJ1-1; TCRdb's D gene call, TRBD1, goes unchecked for lack of DNA. Germline V gives CDR1 SQVTM, CDR2 ANQGSEA. The CDR3 loop spans 11 amino acids. CDR3 protein: CSATGNTEAFF.

This chain connects TRBV27 to TRBJ2-7; TCRdb proposes TRBD1, but this gene call is untestable without DNA. The CDR3 loop spans 13 amino acids. CDR1 is MNHEY and CDR2 is SMNVEV in the germline V gene (reference sequence). CDR3 loop: CASSPGDSYEQYF.

The rearrangement uses TRBV27 and TRBJ2-3; with no DNA, the TCRdb D assignment of TRBD1 cannot be verified. CDR3 length equals 14 residues. Germline V gene data show CDR1 as MNHEY and CDR2 as SMNVEV (reference sequence). The CDR3 protein is CASSLGEFADTQYF.

The chain links TRBV27 to TRBJ2-7. Germline CDR1 and CDR2: MNHEY and SMNVEV (reference sequence). This CDR3 region has 12 residues. This CDR3 reads CASSFDSIEQYF.

The chain carries TRBV5-4 and TRBJ2-1. In germline, CDR1 is SGHNT, CDR2 YYREEE (reference sequence). The CDR3 loop spans 16 amino acids. CDR3 loop: CASSLELGGSYNEQFF.

The chain joins TRBV4-2 to TRBJ1-1; TCRdb's assignment of TRBD1 cannot be checked, as there is no DNA. CDR3 length equals 12 residues. The V gene's germline CDR1 is LGHNA and CDR2 YNFKEQ. The CDR3: CASSPRGTEAFF.

This chain connects TRBV5-1 to TRBJ2-7; the D call from TCRdb, TRBD1, cannot be confirmed without DNA. Germline V lookup: CDR1 SGHRS, CDR2 YFSETQ. The CDR3 has 13 residues. CDR3 sequence: CASSEDRGREQYF.

The V call is TRBV20-1, the J call TRBJ2-7; TCRdb's D call, TRBD2, is unchecked because there is no DNA. CDR3 length equals 16 residues. Germline loops: CDR1 DFQATT, CDR2 SNEGSKA (reference sequence). The CDR3 sequence is CSARDQARGSLYEQYF.

V gene TRBV25-1 combines with J gene TRBJ2-7. This CDR3 contains 12 residues. Germline V gives CDR1 MGHDK, CDR2 SYGVNS. CDR3 protein: CASSELGYEQYF.

The chain joins TRBV29-1 to TRBJ2-3; without DNA, the TCRdb call of TRBD1 cannot be checked. Germline-derived CDR1 and CDR2 are SQVTM and ANQGSEA. There are 15 residues in the CDR3. The CDR3 sequence: CSVEGQGTHTDTQYF.

This chain uses TRBV28 with TRBJ1-2. In germline, CDR1 is MDHEN, CDR2 SYDVKM. The length of the CDR3 is 14 residues. CDR3 loop: CASSEGIANYGYTF.

V and J are TRBV9 and TRBJ1-1. The CDR3 runs to 14 residues. Germline V gene lookup returns CDR1 SGDLS and CDR2 YYNGEE. CDR3 amino acids: CASSPSREDTEAFF.

CDR3 region: CASSFGTVQETQYF. This chain connects TRBV6-2 or TRBV6-3 to TRBJ2-5; TCRdb proposes TRBD1, but this gene call is untestable without DNA. The germline V gene has CDR1 MNHEY and CDR2 SVGEGT. The CDR3 consists of 14 residues.

The chain combines TRBV19 with TRBJ2-7; no DNA is available, so the TRBD1 call from TCRdb remains unchecked. Germline CDR1 reads LNHDA; CDR2 reads SQIVND (reference sequence). This CDR3 spans 12 amino acids. CDR3: CASSMGGDEQYF.

V is TRBV3-1 and J is TRBJ2-1; TCRdb picks TRBD2, but there is no DNA to check that call. The length of the CDR3 is 16 residues. Germline assignment: CDR1 LGHDT and CDR2 YNNKEL (reference sequence). CDR3 in amino acids: CASSQDGAGPYNEQFF.

Its frequency marks this clonotype as medium-sized (0.01 to 0.1%). CDR3 loop: CSVEGGRSQSYEQYF. The chain has TRBV29-1 and TRBJ2-7; TCRdb's D gene call, TRBD1, goes unchecked for lack of DNA. The germline gives CDR1 SQVTM, CDR2 ANQGSEA. CDR3 size: 15 residues.

The chain couples TRBV4-3 to TRBJ1-1. The CDR3 covers 14 residues. The germline V gene has CDR1 LGHNA and CDR2 YSLEER. The CDR3 spells CASSQDSRSSEAFF.

The rearrangement uses TRBV7-6 and TRBJ2-3; no DNA is available, so the TRBD1 call from TCRdb remains unchecked. This CDR3 spans 14 amino acids. Germline CDR1 is SGHVS and CDR2 is FNYEAQ. The CDR3 reads CASSQAGGADTQYF.